The T cell receptor (beta chain) under discussion was sequenced for a study of blood T cell repertoires in COVID-19. V shed 7 bases and J shed 0 bases, with 12 bases lying between them. The CDR3 is 14 amino acids. The V gene's germline CDR1 is LNHDA and CDR2 SQIVND (reference sequence). Some clones are missing from TCRdb's copy, which holds only in-frame ones; the method was immunoSEQ multiplex PCR. The table records over 200,000 clones, approximately 83% of them present only once. The sequenced material came from peripheral blood. This clonotype was obtained from a man aged 40-55 years with acute or convalescent COVID-19. V usage is TRBV19 and J usage is TRBJ1-1, with D perhaps matching TRBD1 (6 bases). In DNA, the CDR3 is TGTGCCAGTACTTCTGGGGGCATGAACACTGAAGCTTTCTTT. Translation gives CASTSGGMNTEAFF.